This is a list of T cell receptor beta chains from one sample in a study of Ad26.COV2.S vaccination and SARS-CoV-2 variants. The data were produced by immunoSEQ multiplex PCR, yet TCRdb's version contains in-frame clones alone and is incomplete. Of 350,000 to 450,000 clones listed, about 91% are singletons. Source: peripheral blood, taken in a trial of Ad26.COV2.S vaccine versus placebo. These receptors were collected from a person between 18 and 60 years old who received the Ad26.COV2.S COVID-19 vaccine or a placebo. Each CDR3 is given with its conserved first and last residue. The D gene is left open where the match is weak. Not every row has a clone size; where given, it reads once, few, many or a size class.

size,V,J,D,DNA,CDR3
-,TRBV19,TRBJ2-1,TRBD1,TGTGCCAGTAGTATTGGGGACAGGGCCTACAATGAGCAGTTCTTC,CASSIGDRAYNEQFF
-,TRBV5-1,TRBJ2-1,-,TGCGCCAGCAGCTTTCGAGACAATGAGCAGTTCTTC,CASSFRDNEQFF
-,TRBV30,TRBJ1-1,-,TGTGCCTGGAGGTGGGGGGGAGAAGGCACTGAAGCTTTCTTT,CAWRWGGEGTEAFF
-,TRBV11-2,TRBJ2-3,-,TGTGCCAGCAGCAGCCCGGGACAATCCACAGATACGCAGTATTTT,CASSSPGQSTDTQYF
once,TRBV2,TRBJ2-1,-,TGTGCCGGCTCTAAGGGGGGAGGGCCCTACAATGAGCAGTTCTTC,CAGSKGGGPYNEQFF
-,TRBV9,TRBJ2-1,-,TGTGCCAGCAGCGTAGGGGTTCGGGACTCTGAGCAGTTCTTC,CASSVGVRDSEQFF
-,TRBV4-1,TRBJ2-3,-,TGCGCCAGCAGCCAAGACGAAGATACGCAGTATTTT,CASSQDEDTQYF
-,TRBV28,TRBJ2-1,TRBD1,TGTGCCAGCATCTCCTGGGGGGGACAGGGGGCTAGTGAGCAGTTCTTC,CASISWGGQGASEQFF
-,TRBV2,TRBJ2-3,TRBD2,TGTGCCAGCAAGATAGGAACGCTAGCGGGAGATACGCAGTATTTT,CASKIGTLAGDTQYF
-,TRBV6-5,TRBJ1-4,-,TGTGCCAGCAGGCCGCTGGGGGATAATGAAAAACTGTTTTTT,CASRPLGDNEKLFF
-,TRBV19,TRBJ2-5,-,TGTGCCAGTAGTGGGTCAGTTCAAGAGACCCAGTACTTC,CASSGSVQETQYF
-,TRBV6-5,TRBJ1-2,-,TGTGCCAGCAGCCAGATGACTGGAGCTAACTATGGCTACACCTTC,CASSQMTGANYGYTF
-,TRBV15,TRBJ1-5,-,TGTGCCACCAGCACAAGCCCCGGGCAGGCTCAGCCCCAGCATTTT,CATSTSPGQAQPQHF
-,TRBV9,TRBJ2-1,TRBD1,TGTGCCAGCAGCGTAGTCGGGGTGGGACAGGGGAACAATGAGCAGTTCTTC,CASSVVGVGQGNNEQFF
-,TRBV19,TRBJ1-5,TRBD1,TGTGCCAGTAATACAGGGGGCAGCAATCAGCCCCAGCATTTT,CASNTGGSNQPQHF
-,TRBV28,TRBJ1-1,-,TGTGCCAGCAGTTCTGGCATGAACACTGAAGCTTTCTTT,CASSSGMNTEAFF